Each of the 2 T cell receptor beta chains below was sequenced from the same sample in a study of blood T cell repertoires in COVID-19. Profiling relied on immunoSEQ multiplex PCR, and the TCRdb table lists in-frame clones only, not all of them. The top ten hold more than 5% of the sample, which has about 99,000 clones, more than 85% seen once. The sequencing input was peripheral blood. These receptor sequences come from a human donor in a cohort sampled during active COVID-19.

The J gene is TRBJ2-1, the V gene TRBV28; D is possibly TRBD1 (6 bases). This CDR3 spans 15 amino acids. Trimming cost V 5 bases and J 6 bases, with 17 bases left between them. From germline, CDR1 is MDHEN and CDR2 SYDVKM. CDR3 protein: CASSQRTGSGNEQFF. As DNA, the CDR3 is TGTGCCAGCAGTCAAAGAACAGGGTCGGGCAATGAGCAGTTCTTC.

The chain recombines TRBV14 with TRBJ2-7; a weak D match, TRBD1 (6 bases). The CDR3 has 14 residues. Germline lookup yields CDR1 SGHDN and CDR2 FVKESK. The ends were cut back, 2 bases at V and 2 bases at J, with 10 bases in the middle. CDR3 bases: TGTGCCAGCAGCCAATACAGGGACACCTACGAGCAGTACTTC. It is translated as CASSQYRDTYEQYF.